This T cell receptor (beta chain) originates from a study of human T cells and chemical hapten exposure. This CDR3 has 15 amino acids. Per the germline V gene, CDR1 is SNHLY and CDR2 is FYNNEI. Trimming cost V 4 bases and J 3 bases, with 12 bases left between them. Time point specified: pre-sensitization, week 0. Treatment meaning: therapeutic diphenylcyclopropenone sensitization with weekly scalp DPC. TCRdb used MiXCR to reprocess the RACE reads, holding one entry per CDR3 protein. This table holds 250,000 to 300,000 distinct CDR3 sequences, around 7.3% found once. This receptor was identified in a man aged 18 to 30 with alopecia areata. Some clones in this sample may be carry-over from other donors' samples. The specimen comprised whole blood, sampled in connection with sensitization to the hapten diphenylcyclopropenone (DPC). The chain uses TRBV2 and TRBJ2-2, with D perhaps TRBD2 (6 bases). The DNA for the CDR3 is TGTGCCAGCAGTGGAACCAGGGAGGACACCGGGGAGCTGTTTTTT. It specifies CASSGTREDTGELFF.